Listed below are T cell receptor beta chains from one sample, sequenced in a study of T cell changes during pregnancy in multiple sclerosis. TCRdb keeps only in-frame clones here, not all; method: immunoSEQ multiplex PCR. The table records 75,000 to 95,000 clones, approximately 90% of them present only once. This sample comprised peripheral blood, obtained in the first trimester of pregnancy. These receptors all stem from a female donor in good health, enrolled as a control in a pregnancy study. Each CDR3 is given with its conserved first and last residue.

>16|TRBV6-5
CASSYQGQPLPYEQYF
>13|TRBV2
CASSPGRSQPQHF
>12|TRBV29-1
CSVGQPNTEAFF
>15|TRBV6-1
CASSEAPRDRETQYF
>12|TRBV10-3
CAISESANEQFF
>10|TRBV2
CASSEETQYF
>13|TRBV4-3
CASSLEGDTEAFF
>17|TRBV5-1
CASSSSPSGGARETQYF
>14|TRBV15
CATSRQVSNEKLFF
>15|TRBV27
CASRERTAPGQPQHF
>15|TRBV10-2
CASIPRRGDYNEQFF
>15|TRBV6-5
CASRPGTSSSDTQYF
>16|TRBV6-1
CASSEGWGRPNRGYTF
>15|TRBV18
CASSRTDYSNQPQHF
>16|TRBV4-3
CASSQEMGAQVDGYTF
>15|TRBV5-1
CASSLEVATRDTQYF
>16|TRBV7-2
CASSLAITGTNSPLHF
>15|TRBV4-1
CASSQAESRGYEQYF
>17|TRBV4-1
CASSQDPAGGAQETQYF
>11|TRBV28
CASTNSWEQYF
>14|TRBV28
CASRQQGGNYGYTF
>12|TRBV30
CAWNQGAGEQFF
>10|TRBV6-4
CASRGREAFF